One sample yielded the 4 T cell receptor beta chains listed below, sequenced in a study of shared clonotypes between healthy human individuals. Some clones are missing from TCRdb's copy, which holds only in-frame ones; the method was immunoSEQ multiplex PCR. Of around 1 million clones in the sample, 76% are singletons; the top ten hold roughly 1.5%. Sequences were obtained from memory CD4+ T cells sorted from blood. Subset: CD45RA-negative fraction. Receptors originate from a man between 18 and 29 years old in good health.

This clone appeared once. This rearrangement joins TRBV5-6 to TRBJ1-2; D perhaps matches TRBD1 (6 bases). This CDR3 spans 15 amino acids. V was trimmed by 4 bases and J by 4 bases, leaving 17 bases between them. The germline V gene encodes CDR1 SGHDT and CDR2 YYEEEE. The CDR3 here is CASSARGGASYGYTF. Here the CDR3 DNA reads TGTGCCAGCAGCGCCAGAGGGGGAGCCTCCTATGGCTACACCTTC.

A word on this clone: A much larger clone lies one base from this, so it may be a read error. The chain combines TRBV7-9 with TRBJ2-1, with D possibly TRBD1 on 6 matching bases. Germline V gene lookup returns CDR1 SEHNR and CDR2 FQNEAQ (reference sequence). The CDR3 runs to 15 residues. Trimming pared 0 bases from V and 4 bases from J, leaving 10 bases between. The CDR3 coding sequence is TGTGCCAGCAGCTTAGCACAGGGAGCGTACAATGAGCAGTTCTTC. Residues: CASSLAQGAYNEQFF.

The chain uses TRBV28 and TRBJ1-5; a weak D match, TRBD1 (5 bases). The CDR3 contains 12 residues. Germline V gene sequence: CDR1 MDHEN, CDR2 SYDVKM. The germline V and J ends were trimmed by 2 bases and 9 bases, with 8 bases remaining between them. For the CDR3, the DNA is TGTGCCAGCAGTTTACAGGGCGGGCCCCAGCATTTT. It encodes CASSLQGGPQHF.

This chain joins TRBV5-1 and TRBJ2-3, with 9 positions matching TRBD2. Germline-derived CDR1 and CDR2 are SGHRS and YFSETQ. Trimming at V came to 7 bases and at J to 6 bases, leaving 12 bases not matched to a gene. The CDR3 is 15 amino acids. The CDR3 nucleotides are TGCGCCAGCCCGGAGCGGGGGGCCGTCGGGGATACGCAGTATTTT. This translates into CASPERGAVGDTQYF.